The clone carrying this T cell receptor (beta chain) was seen a handful of times. Its antigen remains unidentified. The sample is drawn from a study of T-cell reconstitution after alpha-beta-depleted transplantation in children. Overall study findings and caveats: About two months after transplant, alpha-beta T cells reportedly came from several hundred expanded graft clones. At one year after transplant, newly produced T cells mostly accounted for T-cell counts and diversity.

Preparation of the TCRbeta library involved a method that used unique molecular identifiers. TCRdb re-called the PCR reads through MiXCR, storing one row per CDR3 protein. Altogether hundreds of thousands of distinct CDR3 sequences are present, around 13% being singletons, with the ten largest covering over 2%. Trimming pared 1 base from V and 5 bases from J, leaving 12 bases between. This CDR3 contains 14 residues. Per germline, CDR1 SGHVS and CDR2 FNYEAQ. The chain carries TRBV7-6 and TRBJ2-7; D gene uncertain. Sequenced material: PBMCs, mostly from graft donor cells, taken 360 days after TCRalphabeta/CD19-depleted stem cell transplant. The receptor was derived from a male patient under 18 who had a stem cell transplant for acute myeloid leukemia, so the T cells may come from the graft donor. CDR3 sequence: CASSLGSEMHEQYF. The CDR3 DNA is TGTGCCAGCAGCTTAGGGTCCGAGATGCACGAGCAGTACTTC.